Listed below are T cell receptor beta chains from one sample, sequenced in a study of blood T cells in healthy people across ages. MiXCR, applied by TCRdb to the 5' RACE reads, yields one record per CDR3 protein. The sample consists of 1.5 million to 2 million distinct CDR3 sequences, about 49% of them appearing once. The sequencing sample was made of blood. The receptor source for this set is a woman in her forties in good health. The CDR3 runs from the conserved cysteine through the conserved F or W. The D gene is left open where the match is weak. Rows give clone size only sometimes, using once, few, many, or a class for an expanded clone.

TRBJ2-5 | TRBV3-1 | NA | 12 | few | TGTGCCAGCAGCCAAGAAAAGGGGACCCAGTACTTC | CASSQEKGTQYF
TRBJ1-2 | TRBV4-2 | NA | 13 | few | TGTGCCAGCAGCCAAGCACAGAACTATGGCTACACCTTC | CASSQAQNYGYTF
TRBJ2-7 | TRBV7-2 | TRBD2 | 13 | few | TGTGCCAGCAGCTGCGGGACTATGGGCGAGCAGTACTTC | CASSCGTMGEQYF
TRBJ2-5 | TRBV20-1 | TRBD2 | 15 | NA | TGCAGTGCCCCCAGCGGGACGGAGCTCAAAGAGACCCAGTACTTC | CSAPSGTELKETQYF
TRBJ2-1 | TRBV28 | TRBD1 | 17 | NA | TGTGCCAGCAGTCTCTCCTCCCAGGGGGCGCTCGACAATGAGCAGTTCTTC | CASSLSSQGALDNEQFF
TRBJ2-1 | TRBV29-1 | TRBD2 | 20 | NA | TGCAGCGTTGAAAGCCCTAGCGGGGGGGCTTACGACTCCTCCTACAATGAGCAGTTCTTC | CSVESPSGGAYDSSYNEQFF
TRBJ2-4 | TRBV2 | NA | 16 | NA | TGTGCCAGCAGGTCGACCCACACAGGGGCCAAAAACATTCAGTACTTC | CASRSTHTGAKNIQYF
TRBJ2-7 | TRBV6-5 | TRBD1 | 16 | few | TGTGCCAGCAGCCCCCTCCGACAGGGGAAAACCTACGAGCAGTACTTC | CASSPLRQGKTYEQYF
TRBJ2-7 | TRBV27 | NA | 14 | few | TGTGCCACCTGGGGGGCAGGGGTCGCCTACGAGCAGTACTTC | CATWGAGVAYEQYF
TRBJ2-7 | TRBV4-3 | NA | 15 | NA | TGCGCCAGCAGCCAAGGCCGTGGGGTTGTCTACGAGCAGTACTTC | CASSQGRGVVYEQYF
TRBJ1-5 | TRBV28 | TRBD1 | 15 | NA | TGTGCCAGCAGTTTTTCTGGACAGGGGTTCCAGCCCCAGCATTTT | CASSFSGQGFQPQHF
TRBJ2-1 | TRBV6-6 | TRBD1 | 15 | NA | TGTGCCAGCAGGTTGCCGGGACAGGGGGTTTATGAGCAGTTCTTC | CASRLPGQGVYEQFF
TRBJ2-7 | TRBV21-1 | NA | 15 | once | TGTGCCAGCAGCCCGCCGAATCTGGGGCGCTACGAGCAGTACTTC | CASSPPNLGRYEQYF
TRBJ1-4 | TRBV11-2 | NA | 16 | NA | TGTGCCAGCAGCCTCTTGCCCAGGGGCGGGAATGAAAAACTGTTTTTT | CASSLLPRGGNEKLFF
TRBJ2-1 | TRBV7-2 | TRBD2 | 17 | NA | TGTGCCAGCAGCCGCAGACTAGCGGGGGCCACCTACAATGAGCAGTTCTTC | CASSRRLAGATYNEQFF
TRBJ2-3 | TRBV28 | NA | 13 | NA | TGTGCCAGCAGTTCCCCAGCTCGGGATACGCAGTATTTT | CASSSPARDTQYF
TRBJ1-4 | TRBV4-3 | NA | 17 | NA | TGCGCCAGCAGCCAAGGACTACTAAAAAGAACTAATGAAAAACTGTTTTTT | CASSQGLLKRTNEKLFF
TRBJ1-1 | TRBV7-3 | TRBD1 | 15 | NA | TGTGCCAGCAGCTCAAAGGGACAGGGAGGCACTGAAGCTTTCTTT | CASSSKGQGGTEAFF
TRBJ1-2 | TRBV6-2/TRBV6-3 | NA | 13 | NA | TGTGCCAGCAACCCCGGGATTAACTATGGCTACACCTTC | CASNPGINYGYTF
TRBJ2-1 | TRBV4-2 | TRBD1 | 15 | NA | TGTGCCAGCAGCCAAGGGGGACAGACCTACAATGAGCAGTTCTTC | CASSQGGQTYNEQFF
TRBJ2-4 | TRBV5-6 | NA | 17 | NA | TGTGCCAGCAGCTTGGTGGAGTTCTCTCTAGCCAAAAACATTCAGTACTTC | CASSLVEFSLAKNIQYF
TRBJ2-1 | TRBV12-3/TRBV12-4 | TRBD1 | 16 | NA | TGTGCCAGCAGCCCCAGACAGGGTGGCTCCTACAATGAGCAGTTCTTC | CASSPRQGGSYNEQFF
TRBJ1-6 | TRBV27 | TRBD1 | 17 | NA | TGTGCCAGCAGCAGGGACAGTCAGAGCTCCTATAATTCACCCCTCCACTTT | CASSRDSQSSYNSPLHF